Following are 17 T cell receptor beta chains from one sample sequenced in a study of blood T cell repertoires in COVID-19. Data came from immunoSEQ multiplex PCR; TCRdb stores just in-frame clones and leaves some out. The repertoire holds under 200,000 clones, with about four fifths as singletons. The sample consisted of peripheral blood. All receptors come from a man between 65 and 85 years old with active or convalescent COVID-19.

The chain links TRBV3-1 (or the pseudogene TRBV3-2) to TRBJ2-2, with TRBD1 as a possible D gene (6 bases). Germline lookup yields CDR1 LGHDT and CDR2 YNNKEL (reference sequence). V gave up 4 bases and J gave up 0 bases, with 12 bases separating them. This CDR3 has 16 residues. The CDR3 nucleotides read TGTGCCAGCAGCCCGGGACACGCAACGAACACCGGGGAGCTGTTTTTT. Residues: CASSPGHATNTGELFF.

V and J are TRBV18 and TRBJ1-1; 7 bases map to TRBD1. V was clipped by 4 bases and J by 2 bases; unmatched bases: 4. The V gene's germline CDR1 is KGHSH and CDR2 LQKENI. This CDR3 contains 14 residues. The CDR3 loop reads CASSQGAGNTEAFF. The CDR3 region has the DNA TGTGCCAGCTCACAGGGGGCAGGTAACACTGAAGCTTTCTTT.

This rearrangement joins TRBV12-3 or TRBV12-4 to TRBJ1-1; TRBD1 agrees at 7 bases. The CDR3 runs 13 residues. Losses at the gene ends were 4 bases for V and 3 bases for J; bases not matched to a gene: 2. CDR3 protein: CASSWTGHTEAFF. The CDR3 DNA reads as TGTGCCAGCAGTTGGACAGGCCACACTGAAGCTTTCTTT.

The count of this clone is one. The chain has TRBV19 and TRBJ1-5, with D hard to call. Trimming stripped 4 bases from V and 7 bases from J, with 11 bases between. Germline CDR1 reads LNHDA; CDR2 reads SQIVND (reference sequence). The CDR3 totals 13 residues. In DNA, the CDR3 is TGTGCCAGTAGTAGCCGGGAGAGGCAGCCCCAGCATTTT. Protein sequence: CASSSRERQPQHF.

This chain joins TRBV5-1 and TRBJ1-1, with 9 bases identical to TRBD1. Trimming at V came to 7 bases and at J to 1 base, leaving 5 bases not matched to a gene. This CDR3 is 14 amino acids long. The germline V gene encodes CDR1 SGHRS and CDR2 YFSETQ. CDR3 in amino acids: CASSPGQGNTEAFF. CDR3 nucleotide sequence: TGCGCCAGCTCTCCGGGACAGGGGAACACTGAAGCTTTCTTT.

The chain combines TRBV6-4 with TRBJ2-7, with D possibly being TRBD1 (5 bases). This CDR3 region has 17 residues. CDR1 MRHNA and CDR2 SNTAGT come from the germline V gene. V gave up 3 bases and J gave up 3 bases, with 21 bases separating them. The CDR3 protein is CASSDRRTPKPFYEQYF. Written as DNA, the CDR3 is TGTGCCAGCAGTGATCGCCGGACACCAAAACCCTTCTACGAGCAGTACTTC.

V and J are TRBV4-3 and TRBJ1-5, with D unclear. CDR3 size: 13 residues. Germline lookup yields CDR1 LGHNA and CDR2 YSLEER. Trimming took off 0 bases at V and 5 bases at J, with 5 bases between the two ends. CDR3 region: CASSQDQDQPQHF. DNA for the CDR3: TGCGCCAGCAGCCAAGATCAGGATCAGCCCCAGCATTTT.

This chain joins TRBV2 and TRBJ1-1; D gene ambiguous. The germline gives CDR1 SNHLY, CDR2 FYNNEI. V was trimmed by 4 bases and J by 3 bases, leaving 12 bases between them. This CDR3 has 14 residues. The CDR3 loop reads CASSGFIEDTEAFF. The CDR3 DNA sequence: TGTGCCAGCAGTGGATTCATAGAGGACACTGAAGCTTTCTTT.

This rearrangement joins TRBV5-4 to TRBJ2-1; possibly TRBD1 for D (5 bases). This CDR3 is built from 15 residues. Germline V CDR1 and CDR2: SGHNT, YYREEE (reference sequence). Trimming took off 2 bases at V and 4 bases at J, with 13 bases between the two ends. The CDR3 region has the DNA TGTGCCAGCAGCTTCCGACAGCTAAATTACAATGAGCAGTTCTTC. Its protein is CASSFRQLNYNEQFF.

This clone was seen a few times. The rearrangement links TRBV5-4 to TRBJ1-1; D remains ambiguous. V was pared by 6 bases and J by 1 base, with 4 bases between. Germline CDR1 SGHNT, CDR2 YYREEE (reference sequence). The CDR3 runs to 11 residues. The CDR3 region has the DNA TGTGCCAGCACCGGGAACACTGAAGCTTTCTTT. As protein: CASTGNTEAFF. The whole variable domain, filled in from reference TRBV5-4 and TRBJ1-1, reads ETGVTQSPTHLIKTRGQQVTLRCSSQSGHNTVSWYQQALGQGPQFIFQYYREEENGRGNFPPRFSGLQFPNYSSELNVNALELDDSALYLCASTGNTEAFFGQGTRLTVV.

The gene calls are TRBV12-3 or TRBV12-4 and TRBJ2-7, with a tentative D call TRBD1 (6 bases). Trimming stripped 4 bases from V and 9 bases from J, with 16 bases between. This CDR3 contains 13 residues. CDR3 in amino acids: CASSSQRTAGQYF. The CDR3 DNA reads TGTGCCAGCAGTTCCCAACGGACAGCTGGGCAGTACTTC.

This chain connects TRBV7-9 to TRBJ2-5; 7 nucleotides line up with TRBD1. The CDR3 length is 15 residues. V lost 5 bases, J lost 1 base, and 7 bases stayed unmatched. The V gene's germline CDR1 is SEHNR and CDR2 FQNEAQ (reference sequence). CDR3 DNA sequence: TGTGCCAGCAGCAAAGGACAGGAATTCCAAGAGACCCAGTACTTC. The encoded protein is CASSKGQEFQETQYF.

The rearrangement uses TRBV11-2 and TRBJ2-7; perhaps TRBD2 as D (5 bases). The CDR3 has 16 amino acids. Trimming took off 1 base at V and 2 bases at J, with 15 bases between the two ends. CDR1 and CDR2 (germline): SGHAT, FQNNGV. CDR3 protein: CASSLGPRGIPYEQYF. Written as DNA, the CDR3 is TGTGCCAGCAGCTTAGGACCCCGAGGGATTCCCTACGAGCAGTACTTC.

In this sample, this clone turned up a few times. V usage is TRBV5-5 and J usage is TRBJ2-2; D gene unclear. Germline V gene lookup returns CDR1 SGHKS and CDR2 YYEKEE (reference sequence). This CDR3 is built from 16 residues. V was clipped by 2 bases and J by 1 base, with 12 bases between them. The CDR3 spells CASSLLGQVNTGELFF. The CDR3 bases are TGTGCCAGCAGCTTATTAGGCCAGGTGAACACCGGGGAGCTGTTTTTT.

The rearrangement links TRBV30 to TRBJ1-5, with 9 positions matching TRBD1. The V segment lost 5 bases and the J segment 0 bases; nucleotides outside the gene matches: 8. CDR3 length: 16 residues. Germline V gene sequence: CDR1 GTSNPN, CDR2 SVGIG (reference sequence). The CDR3 here is CAWARTGASSNQPQHF. The DNA for the CDR3 is TGTGCCTGGGCAAGGACAGGGGCGAGTAGCAATCAGCCCCAGCATTTT.

Turning to this clone: A much larger clonotype is one base distant, so this may be a read error. Other nucleotide sequences in the sample specify the same CDR3. J is TRBJ2-7 and V is TRBV7-9; D might be TRBD1 (5 bases). The length of the CDR3 is 12 residues. Trimming shortened V by 4 bases and J by 3 bases, and 7 bases separated the two germline ends. The germline CDR1 and CDR2 sequences are SEHNR and FQNEAQ (reference sequence). The CDR3 DNA is TGTGCCAGCAGCTCTCAGGGCTACGAGCAGTACTTC. Translation gives CASSSQGYEQYF.

This clone came up a few times. CDR3 nucleotide sequence: TGTGCCAGTAGTCCCAACCCGGGCACTGAAGCTTTCTTT. Protein product: CASSPNPGTEAFF. V and J are TRBV19 and TRBJ1-1, with D unresolved. There are 13 residues in the CDR3. Germline V lookup: CDR1 LNHDA, CDR2 SQIVND (reference sequence). Trimming pared 5 bases from V and 4 bases from J, leaving 11 bases between.